This T cell receptor beta chain was recovered during a study of blood T cell repertoires in COVID-19. On the study more broadly: Researchers got acute and convalescent COVID-19 samples from the United States, Italy and Spain.

Germline V gene lookup returns CDR1 MRHNA and CDR2 SNTAGT. The V end was cut by 3 bases, the J end by 1 base, with 6 bases between. The length of the CDR3 is 13 residues. Some clones are missing from TCRdb's copy, which holds only in-frame ones; the method was immunoSEQ multiplex PCR. The sample yields roughly 200,000 clones, approximately 85% seen once. The participants were between about 18 and 90 years old and came from roughly 24 US areas. Recovery meant two consecutive negative NP/OP PCR tests, professional clearance, or resolved symptoms. The sequence derives from a man aged 35 to 55 who had recovered from COVID-19. Source material: PBMCs or T cells enriched from blood (not recorded which). The J gene is TRBJ1-1, the V gene TRBV6-4, with unresolved D. The CDR3 spells CASSETWNTEAFF. The CDR3 DNA follows: TGTGCCAGCAGTGAGACATGGAACACTGAAGCTTTCTTT.